This T cell receptor (beta chain) was sequenced in a study of T cell repertoires in cytomegalovirus infection. Study details: Epitope selection comprised recently identified HLA-C-restricted CMV epitopes and well-studied HLA-B-restricted CMV epitopes. CMV infection plus the matching HLA type was flagged by public TCR beta signatures.

Note on this clonotype: Its antigen is undetermined.

TCRdb itself ran the reads through MiXCR, one entry per CDR3 protein. The repertoire holds roughly 350,000 distinct CDR3 sequences, with nearly 35% as singletons. With 0 bases removed from V and 10 bases from J, the gap between germline ends came to 10 bases. Per the germline V gene, CDR1 is LNHNV and CDR2 is YYDKDF (reference sequence). There are 13 residues in the CDR3. Study observations and caveats: Identification of carriers of CMV plus the relevant HLA was performed using cumulative public TCR beta family frequency. Clonotypes of TCR beta that were HLA-C-restricted and CMV-specific dominated the ex vivo response.

Source: cultured PBMCs, taken from culture after CMV antigen stimulation. The source is a human donor in good health (CMV status not recorded). Some clones in this sample may be carry-over from other donors' samples. The chain joins TRBV15 to TRBJ2-1; the D is unclear. CDR3: CATSRDRAAEQFF. CDR3 nucleotides: TGTGCCACCAGCAGAGATCGGGCCGCCGAGCAGTTCTTC.